This TCR beta chain was captured by sequencing in a study of beta chain features in type 1 diabetes. The sequenced template was cDNA made from the entire isolated RNA. Profiling relied on immunoSEQ multiplex PCR, and the TCRdb table lists in-frame clones only, not all of them. The repertoire holds hundreds of thousands of clones, with roughly 13% as singletons. In this sample, this clone turned up a few times. V was pared by 2 bases and J by 5 bases, with 20 bases of the junction left unmatched. The CDR3 sequence is 21 residues long. Germline CDR1 is LNHNV and CDR2 is YYDKDF (reference sequence). This TCR came from a woman aged 35 to 49 in good health. Sequenced sample: naive CD4+ T cells from blood. This rearrangement joins TRBV15 to TRBJ2-5; TRBD2 matches at 13 bases. The CDR3 is CATSRPNRRLAGGDRVETQYF. CDR3 DNA sequence: TGTGCCACCAGCAGACCAAATCGCAGACTAGCGGGGGGCGATCGGGTGGAGACCCAGTACTTC.